Each of the 26 T cell receptor beta chains below was sequenced from the same sample in a study of T cell repertoires in cytomegalovirus infection. Which antigens these TCRs recognize remains unknown. TCRdb reprocessed the reads via MiXCR and lists one record per CDR3 protein. Of around 900,000 distinct CDR3 sequences listed, roughly 30% were seen once; the top ten hold about 14%. Sequencing used cultured CD8+ T cells from PBMCs, obtained from culture after CMV antigen stimulation. The receptors were sampled from a human donor in good health (CMV status not recorded). Some clones in this sample may be carry-over from other donors' samples.

The chain is built from TRBV27 and TRBJ2-1; TRBD1 might be the D (6 bases). V lost 6 bases and J lost 11, with 14 bases in between. Germline CDR1 reads MNHEY; CDR2 reads SMNVEV (reference sequence). The CDR3 contains 12 residues. CDR3 in DNA: TGTGCCAGCAGGAGACAGGCAAACCAGCAGTTCTTC. It translates to CASRRQANQQFF.

In its sample, this clonotype was seen many times. The V call is TRBV7-2, the J call TRBJ1-1, with 9 bases fitting TRBD1. The CDR3 loop spans 17 amino acids. From germline, CDR1 is SGHTA and CDR2 FQGNSA. V trimming: 3 bases; J trimming: 0 bases; junction bases outside the gene matches: 8. The DNA for the CDR3 is TGTGCCAGCAGCTTCCCCCCGGGACAGGGCATGAACACTGAAGCTTTCTTT. Its translation is CASSFPPGQGMNTEAFF. The full variable domain, completed using reference TRBV7-2 and TRBJ1-1, is GAGVSQSPSNKVTEKGKDVELRCDPISGHTALYWYRQSLGQGLEFLIYFQGNSAPDKSGLPSDRFSAERTGGSVSTLTIQRTQQEDSAVYLCASSFPPGQGMNTEAFFGQGTRLTVV.

The sample holds a few counts of this clonotype. V and J are TRBV9 and TRBJ2-6; 11 bases are shared with TRBD1. Germline CDR1 SGDLS, CDR2 YYNGEE. The CDR3 has 17 residues. V lost 3 bases, J lost 2 bases, and 4 bases stayed unmatched. CDR3 in DNA: TGTGCCAGCAGCGAACCGGGACAGGGGGCTGGGGCCAACGTCCTGACTTTC. It translates to CASSEPGQGAGANVLTF.

This clonotype showed up just a few times. V usage is TRBV7-2 and J usage is TRBJ2-5; D uncertain. The CDR3 length is 13 residues. Trimming took 2 bases from V and 2 from J, leaving 6 bases between them. Germline CDR1 is SGHTA and CDR2 is FQGNSA. For the CDR3, the DNA is TGTGCCAGCAGCTTAAATGTGCAAGAGACCCAGTACTTC. Translation: CASSLNVQETQYF.

This clonotype came up many times. V usage is TRBV7-6 and J usage is TRBJ1-1; D is undetermined. The germline V and J ends were trimmed by 5 bases and 4 bases, with 11 bases remaining between them. The CDR3 is 13 amino acids. The germline V gene encodes CDR1 SGHVS and CDR2 FNYEAQ. For the CDR3, the DNA is TGTGCCAGCAGCCCCAGCGGACGCACTGAAGCTTTCTTT. This gives the protein CASSPSGRTEAFF.

The sample holds many counts of this clonotype. The chain has TRBV12-3 or TRBV12-4 and TRBJ1-2; D remains ambiguous. V lost 6 bases to trimming and J lost 4 bases, with 9 bases between them. The CDR3 contains 12 residues. In DNA, the CDR3 is TGTGCCAGCAGCTTACCGGGCTATGGCTACACCTTC. Translated: CASSLPGYGYTF.

The chain is built from TRBV25-1 and TRBJ1-5, with unresolved D. There are 14 residues in the CDR3. Trimming removed 3 bases from V and 3 bases from J, with 9 bases in between. The germline V gene has CDR1 MGHDK and CDR2 SYGVNS. The chain's CDR3 is CASSDFDNNQPQHF. The DNA of the CDR3 is TGTGCCAGCAGTGATTTCGACAACAATCAGCCCCAGCATTTT.

This clonotype has ten or more counts. The rearrangement uses TRBV7-2 and TRBJ2-7; TRBD1 matches at 10 bases. Unmatched junction bases numbered 8, after V lost 4 bases and J lost 5 bases. Germline V lookup: CDR1 SGHTA, CDR2 FQGNSA. The CDR3 contains 15 residues. CDR3 DNA sequence: TGTGCCAGCAGCTCTAGACAGGGGGCTCCCCACGAGCAGTACTTC. Amino acids: CASSSRQGAPHEQYF.

Only a few counts were recorded for this clonotype. The chain is built from TRBV10-3 and TRBJ2-4; weak D call: TRBD2 (6 bases). The CDR3 sequence is 20 residues long. In germline, CDR1 is ENHRY, CDR2 SYGVKD. Deletions cut 0 bases from V and 3 bases from J, with 24 bases between. The chain's CDR3 is CAISESVGGKPRGGKNIQYF. The CDR3 DNA reads as TGTGCCATCAGTGAGTCGGTTGGAGGGAAGCCGAGGGGAGGCAAAAACATTCAGTACTTC.

This chain connects TRBV6-1 to TRBJ2-7; no clear D. Germline loops: CDR1 MNHNS, CDR2 SASEGT. V was clipped by 3 bases and J by 3 bases, with 12 bases between them. This CDR3 comprises 14 residues. The CDR3 here is CASSDLKSLYEQYV. In DNA form, the CDR3 reads TGTGCCAGCAGTGATTTAAAGTCCCTCTACGAGCAGTACGTC.

This clonotype was detected ten times or more. The chain carries TRBV7-2 and TRBJ2-3; 7 bases map to TRBD1. Trimming removed 1 base from V and 2 bases from J; junction bases left unmatched: 6. Germline CDR1 reads SGHTA; CDR2 reads FQGNSA. The CDR3 consists of 16 residues. CDR3 sequence (DNA): TGTGCCAGCAGCTTAGGACAGGGCTACAACACAGATACGCAGTATTTT. Encoded protein: CASSLGQGYNTDTQYF. The variable domain in full, completed from reference TRBV7-2 and TRBJ2-3, reads GAGVSQSPSNKVTEKGKDVELRCDPISGHTALYWYRQSLGQGLEFLIYFQGNSAPDKSGLPSDRFSAERTGGSVSTLTIQRTQQEDSAVYLCASSLGQGYNTDTQYFGPGTRLTVL.

This clonotype was picked up many times. The chain couples TRBV28 to TRBJ2-3, with D hard to call. Germline CDR1 is MDHEN and CDR2 is SYDVKM. The CDR3 covers 14 residues. The ends were cut back, 2 bases at V and 4 bases at J, with 10 bases in the middle. The CDR3 sequence: CASSLGLRSDTQYF. The CDR3 region has the DNA TGTGCCAGCAGTTTAGGTTTACGTTCAGATACGCAGTATTTT.

The chain has TRBV19 and TRBJ1-1; no firm D call. The CDR3 is 14 residues long. Germline CDR1 is LNHDA and CDR2 is SQIVND (reference sequence). With 3 bases removed from V and 3 bases from J, the gap between germline ends came to 11 bases. CDR3 sequence reads: CASSIPGSYTEAFF. CDR3 DNA: TGTGCCAGTAGTATCCCCGGGAGTTACACTGAAGCTTTCTTT.

The J gene is TRBJ1-1, the V gene TRBV9; D not resolved. The CDR3 has 14 residues. CDR1 and CDR2 (germline): SGDLS, YYNGEE. The V end was cut by 3 bases, the J end by 3 bases, with 12 bases between. CDR3 protein: CASSGRAPDTEAFF. For the CDR3, the DNA is TGTGCCAGCAGCGGAAGGGCCCCCGACACTGAAGCTTTCTTT.

As for this clonotype: Sequence at one end of the junction differs from germline and may be a read error. The V and J genes are TRBV7-6 and TRBJ1-3; 7 bases fit TRBD1. Germline assignment: CDR1 SGHVS and CDR2 FNYEAQ. The CDR3 contains 16 residues. The CDR3 spells CVSNPPTGFTGNTIYF. The CDR3 DNA is TGTGTCAGCAACCCTCCGACAGGGTTTACTGGAAACACCATATATTTT.

The chain is built from TRBV6-1 and TRBJ1-2, with D possibly matching TRBD1 (6 bases). The CDR3 contains 14 residues. Deletions cut 8 bases from V and 2 bases from J, with 15 bases between. CDR1 is MNHNS, CDR2 SASEGT, per germline. CDR3 protein: CASYMGGKNYGYTF. The CDR3 DNA sequence: TGTGCCAGCTACATGGGGGGCAAGAACTATGGCTACACCTTC.

This rearrangement joins TRBV6-2 or TRBV6-3 to TRBJ1-5, with D possibly being TRBD1 (6 bases). CDR3 length: 13 residues. Germline V gene data show CDR1 as MNHEY and CDR2 as SVGEGT. Trimming removed 5 bases at V and 6 bases at J, with 11 bases between. The DNA for the CDR3 is TGTGCCAGCAGTCCCACAGGGAGTCAGCCCCAGCATTTT. Protein: CASSPTGSQPQHF.

This chain links TRBV7-8 with TRBJ2-1; D not resolved. V shed 3 bases and J shed 7 bases, with 7 bases lying between them. Germline values: CDR1 SGHVS, CDR2 FQNEAQ. The CDR3 consists of 12 residues. Here the CDR3 reads CASSFDKNEQFF. CDR3 nucleotides: TGTGCCAGCAGCTTTGACAAAAATGAGCAGTTCTTC.

This clonotype was seen more than once but under ten times. This sequence joins TRBV10-1 and TRBJ2-5, with D perhaps matching TRBD1 or TRBD2 (5 bases each). There are 15 residues in the CDR3. V was clipped by 0 bases and J by 1 base, with 9 bases between them. Germline CDR1 and CDR2: WNHNN and SYGVQD (reference sequence). CDR3 sequence (DNA): TGCGCCAGCAGTGAGTCCTTGGGGACCCAAGAGACCCAGTACTTC. Translation gives CASSESLGTQETQYF.

This clonotype was detected ten times or more. The gene calls are TRBV12-3 or TRBV12-4 and TRBJ2-7; D gene unclear. The CDR3 has 11 amino acids. The ends were cut back, 3 bases at V and 7 bases at J, with 7 bases in the middle. The CDR3 nucleotides are TGTGCCAGCAGTTTTCTTGGGGAGCAGTACTTC. The encoded protein is CASSFLGEQYF.

This clonotype was detected ten times or more. J is TRBJ1-5 and V is TRBV6-2 or TRBV6-3, with D uncertain. Trimming shortened V by 0 bases and J by 5 bases, and 11 bases separated the two germline ends. CDR3 length equals 15 residues. CDR1 MNHEY and CDR2 SVGEGT come from the germline V gene. CDR3 sequence (DNA): TGTGCCAGCAGTTACTCTCTCGGTGAAGATCAGCCCCAGCATTTT. It translates to CASSYSLGEDQPQHF.

This clonotype was recorded once. A read error may be the cause here, since a much bigger clone is one base away. V usage is TRBV7-9 and J usage is TRBJ1-5; D unclear. Deletions cut 4 bases from V and 6 bases from J, with 13 bases between. The CDR3 extends over 14 amino acids. In germline, CDR1 is SEHNR, CDR2 FQNEAQ (reference sequence). The CDR3 sequence is CASSSEVLCQPQHF. CDR3 coding DNA: TGTGCCAGCAGCTCCGAGGTGCTGTGTCAGCCCCAGCATTTT. The whole variable domain, remainder taken from reference TRBV7-9 and TRBJ1-5, is DTGVSQNPRHKITKRGQNVTFRCDPISEHNRLYWYRQTLGQGPEFLTYFQNEAQLEKSRLLSDRFSAERPKGSFSTLEIQRTEQGDSAMYLCASSSEVLCQPQHFGDGTRLSIL.

In its sample, this clonotype was seen a few times. The V gene is TRBV4-2, the J gene TRBJ2-7, with 11 positions matching TRBD2. The length of the CDR3 is 19 residues. The junction had 10 bases not matched to a gene; V was cut back by 0 bases and J by 0 bases. The germline CDR1 and CDR2 sequences are LGHNA and YNFKEQ. CDR3 protein: CASSQEHPRTSGYSYEQYF. CDR3 DNA: TGTGCCAGCAGCCAAGAGCACCCCCGGACTAGCGGGTACTCCTACGAGCAGTACTTC.

The CDR3 loop is CASSHLTTGTGGLEQYF. CDR3 bases: TGCGCCAGCAGCCATCTTACTACCGGGACAGGGGGATTGGAGCAGTACTTC. The chain has TRBV4-1 and TRBJ2-7, with 11 bases that match TRBD1. Germline CDR1 reads MGHRA; CDR2 reads YSYEKL. J gave up 7 bases and V 3 bases, and 14 bases lay outside the gene matches. This CDR3 is 17 amino acids long.

This clonotype was recorded at least ten times. V gene TRBV5-6 combines with J gene TRBJ2-3; no clear D gene. V was trimmed by 4 bases and J by 3 bases, leaving 3 bases between them. The CDR3 runs to 11 residues. Germline V gene sequence: CDR1 SGHDT, CDR2 YYEEEE. The CDR3 sequence: CASSETDTQYF. In DNA, the CDR3 is TGTGCCAGCAGCGAAACAGATACGCAGTATTTT.

The chain has TRBV6-6 and TRBJ2-1; D possibly corresponds to TRBD2 (6 bases). The ends were cut back, 0 bases at V and 8 bases at J, with 14 bases in the middle. The CDR3 is 15 amino acids. CDR1 MNHNY and CDR2 SVGAGI come from the germline V gene (reference sequence). The CDR3 is CASSYSDGGLDEQFF. CDR3 nucleotide sequence: TGTGCCAGCAGTTACTCCGACGGGGGACTTGATGAGCAGTTCTTC.